Given below is one TCR beta chain in context. No antigen is known for it. Per-nucleotide qualities are absent, and no much larger clonotype sits a single base away. The sample belongs to a study of blood T cell repertoires in COVID-19 (dated by TCRdb to about 2020). Broadly, across the study: Samples covering the acute and convalescent phases of COVID-19 were provided by collaborators in the United States, Italy and Spain. The dataset comprised deeply sampled blood TCRbeta repertoires from subjects exposed to, actively infected with, or recovered from COVID-19. Sample metadata almost always included a de-identified subject ID, COVID-19 status, age in years and sex. Samples were obtained from the ongoing ImmuneRACE study (first 160 participants) and from roughly 1,300 subjects provided by 6 global collaborators. The material from the prospective study consisted of cDNA or gDNA derived from T cells, B-cell-depleted T cells, or PBMCs. Where HLA class I and class II types were available, the types were taken from metadata supplied by the sample provider, not from assay-based typing. The repertoires were released in a freely available public database intended as a resource for research on the immune response to SARS-CoV-2.

TCRbeta CDR3 regions were amplified from genomic DNA by means of the immunoSEQ Assay, a bias-controlled multiplex PCR. The paper's processing steps were these. The number of nucleated cells in each sample was estimated from the amplification of reference gene primers within the assay. To quantify the absolute abundance of each unique TCRbeta CDR3 rearrangement, sequence reads were collapsed and filtered. For each sample, productive Simpson clonality was calculated by taking the square root of Simpson's diversity index across productive rearrangements. TCRdb obtained this table from immuneACCESS and retained in-frame rearrangements with V and J assigned. These tables miss some clones; where compared with another copy, unresolved V genes account for less than half of the shortfall, and the remainder is unexplained. That table furnishes V, J and clone size, whereas the DNA furnished D and trimming. This sample holds some 300,000 clones; about nine tenths were observed only once. 6.3% of the sample lies in the top ten.

One collaborating source in Seattle enrolled patients while the patients were actively infected and followed the patients over time throughout the course of disease. Each collaborating institution followed its own protocols to collect whole blood in K2EDTA tubes. For TCRbeta analysis, collaborators shipped samples in one of three forms: frozen whole blood, isolated PBMCs, or DNA extracted from either of those sample types. What the study reported, not specific to this receptor: The amount of clinical and demographic metadata varied by source and participant and was provided uncurated.

V loses 9 bases at its end and J loses 4 bases; junction bases beyond the gene matches: 13. The CDR3 runs 15 residues from the cysteine to the phenylalanine. Left in the record is the CDR3 DNA by itself, 45 bases read in frame from the first base. The germline V gene (reference sequence) yields LNHDA for CDR1 and SQIVND for CDR2. The V and J genes are TRBV19 and TRBJ1-2, with 8 central nucleotides matching TRBD1. This clonotype was obtained from a woman between 45 and 60 years old with COVID-19, enrolled during active disease. The material sequenced was peripheral blood. Read as DNA, the sequence is TGTGCCAGCCGGGACAGGTTGGGGAGTGTCTATGGCTACACCTTC. This sequence encodes CASRDRLGSVYGYTF.